These 25 T cell receptor beta chains came from one sample sequenced in a study of T-cell memory formation after mild COVID-19. TCRdb reanalysed the 5' RACE reads using MiXCR and keeps one entry per CDR3 protein. Of about 240,000 distinct CDR3 sequences listed, roughly 10% are singletons. Sample: PBMCs or a T cell subset sorted from them (not recorded which). These receptors were taken from a young man who had mild COVID-19 (a few samples of this study predate the infection). Cell type and time point are not known.

This clonotype was detected a few times. J is TRBJ2-2 and V is TRBV19; D gene uncertain. The germline gives CDR1 LNHDA, CDR2 SQIVND (reference sequence). V was clipped by 5 bases and J by 9 bases, with 10 bases between them. The CDR3 runs 12 residues. CDR3 amino acids: CASSPRDRELFF. CDR3 in DNA: TGTGCCAGTAGTCCCCGAGACCGGGAGCTGTTTTTT.

The chain has TRBV20-1 and TRBJ1-1; D might be TRBD1 (6 bases). Looked up from germline, CDR1 is DFQATT and CDR2 is SNEGSKA (reference sequence). The CDR3 covers 14 residues. Trimming took 2 bases from V and 4 from J, leaving 14 bases between them. The CDR3 nucleotides read TGCAGTGCTAGACTTCAGGGGCACGGCACTGAAGCTTTCTTT. This encodes CSARLQGHGTEAFF.

V usage is TRBV10-3 and J usage is TRBJ2-1, with TRBD2 matching over 10 bases. Germline values: CDR1 ENHRY, CDR2 SYGVKD. The CDR3 is 15 amino acids. V trimming: 7 bases; J trimming: 5 bases; junction bases outside the gene matches: 8. The CDR3 sequence is CAITSGSGGDNEQFF. The CDR3, as DNA: TGTGCCATCACCTCAGGGAGCGGGGGGGACAATGAGCAGTTCTTC.

A few counts support this clonotype. This chain uses TRBV5-1 with TRBJ2-7; D is possibly TRBD2 (5 bases). Germline-derived CDR1 and CDR2 are SGHRS and YFSETQ. Trimming pared 0 bases from V and 0 bases from J, leaving 10 bases between. The CDR3 contains 15 residues. CDR3 nucleotides: TGCGCCAGCAGCTTGGGTTACGGGAACTCCTACGAGCAGTACGTC. Its protein product is CASSLGYGNSYEQYV.

This clonotype has a handful of counts. The rearrangement joins TRBV7-9 to TRBJ2-1, with D tentatively TRBD1 or TRBD2 (6 bases each). Trimming took off 1 base at V and 4 bases at J, with 23 bases between the two ends. This CDR3 is built from 19 residues. CDR1 and CDR2 (germline): SEHNR, FQNEAQ (reference sequence). This CDR3 is CASSLVSGWRQEGYNEQFF. The DNA of the CDR3 is TGTGCCAGCAGCTTAGTGTCGGGGTGGAGACAGGAGGGGTACAATGAGCAGTTCTTC.

This clonotype was counted ten times or more. The chain uses TRBV5-1 and TRBJ2-1; 9 nucleotides align to TRBD2. J lost 10 bases, V lost 3 bases, and 20 bases had no gene match. Germline V gene lookup returns CDR1 SGHRS and CDR2 YFSETQ. The CDR3 is made up of 18 amino acids. The CDR3 loop is CASSSQEHSGLAVWEQFF. The CDR3 nucleotides are TGCGCCAGCAGCTCGCAAGAACATTCGGGACTAGCAGTCTGGGAGCAGTTCTTC.

The chain has TRBV20-1 and TRBJ2-1; 11 bases align to TRBD2. Germline CDR1 is DFQATT and CDR2 is SNEGSKA (reference sequence). CDR3 size: 13 residues. With 3 bases clipped from V and 6 bases from J, the junction kept 1 base outside the gene matches. DNA of the CDR3: TGCAGTGCTAGTAGCGGGGGGGCCAATGAGCAGTTCTTC. It encodes CSASSGGANEQFF.

This clonotype was counted a few times. The chain combines TRBV21-1 with TRBJ2-1. TRBV21-1 is classified as a pseudogene. The CDR3 loop spans 14 amino acids. CDR3 protein: CASSKERRISEQFF. The DNA for the CDR3 is TGTGCCAGCAGCAAAGAGAGGCGTATCAGTGAGCAGTTCTTC.

This sequence joins TRBV6-2 or TRBV6-3 and TRBJ1-6; 10 bases agree with TRBD1. Germline assignment: CDR1 MNHEY and CDR2 SVGEGT. V dropped 7 bases and J dropped 11; count of bases not matched to a gene: 14. The CDR3 sequence is 16 residues long. The DNA of the CDR3 is TGTGCCAGCACCGATCCTCCGGGACAGGGGTTTCCACCCCTCCACTTT. Translation: CASTDPPGQGFPPLHF.

This clonotype appeared a few times. The chain is built from TRBV5-1 and TRBJ2-3; D remains ambiguous. In germline, CDR1 is SGHRS, CDR2 YFSETQ. Deletions cut 3 bases from V and 5 bases from J, with 16 bases between. The CDR3 consists of 15 residues. In nucleotides, the CDR3 is TGCGCCAGCAGCTCAGCTAGTCTCCCGGGAGATACGCAGTATTTT. Translating gives CASSSASLPGDTQYF.

This clonotype was counted a few times. The chain has TRBV6-5 and TRBJ1-2, with D uncertain. The ends were cut back, 4 bases at V and 2 bases at J, with 8 bases in the middle. Germline CDR1 reads MNHEY; CDR2 reads SVGAGI. CDR3 size: 13 residues. In DNA form, the CDR3 reads TGTGCCAGCAGTTCGGCCCTAAACTATGGCTACACCTTC. It is translated as CASSSALNYGYTF.

This clonotype came up a few times. This chain joins TRBV12-3 or TRBV12-4 and TRBJ2-1; a possible D gene is TRBD1 (5 bases). Trimming left V 0 bases short and J 5 bases short, with 8 bases between. This CDR3 comprises 14 residues. The DNA of the CDR3 is TGTGCCAGCAGTTTAGCGGGGCATGACAATGAGCAGTTCTTC. Amino acids: CASSLAGHDNEQFF.

The V gene is TRBV29-1, the J gene TRBJ2-5; 14 bases align to TRBD2. The CDR3 is 15 residues long. With V trimmed by 6 bases and J by 5 bases, 8 bases remained unmatched. CDR1 is SQVTM and CDR2 is ANQGSEA in the germline V gene. The CDR3 sequence: CSVATSGGAWETQYF. CDR3 bases: TGCAGCGTCGCGACTAGCGGGGGGGCATGGGAGACCCAGTACTTC.

The table lists this clonotype with a few counts. The V gene is TRBV7-3, the J gene TRBJ2-7; 9 bases are shared with TRBD2. Germline V gives CDR1 SGHTA, CDR2 FQGTGA. J lost 1 base, V lost 5 bases, and 6 bases had no gene match. The CDR3 contains 15 residues. The CDR3 reads CASSQLAGDSYEQYV. The CDR3 region has the DNA TGTGCCAGCAGCCAGTTAGCGGGGGATTCCTACGAGCAGTACGTC.

The genes are TRBV4-3 and TRBJ2-5, with 8 nucleotides matching TRBD2. V lost 5 bases and J lost 3; bases outside the gene matches: 5. CDR3 length equals 14 residues. Germline CDR1 LGHNA, CDR2 YSLEER. In DNA form, the CDR3 reads TGCGCCAGCAGCGATAGCGGGGCTGAAGAGACCCAGTACTTC. As protein: CASSDSGAEETQYF.

This clonotype was found many times. The chain recombines TRBV24-1 with TRBJ1-2; D gene unclear. Germline-derived CDR1 and CDR2 are KGHDR and SFDVKD. This CDR3 comprises 14 residues. V lost 1 base to trimming and J lost 4 bases, with 9 bases between them. The CDR3 sequence is CATSDFPRSYGYTF. CDR3 DNA: TGTGCCACCAGTGATTTCCCTCGATCCTATGGCTACACCTTC.

The chain carries TRBV18 and TRBJ1-3, with unresolved D. The CDR3 is made up of 13 amino acids. Trimming removed 0 bases at V and 13 bases at J, with 13 bases between. Germline values: CDR1 KGHSH, CDR2 LQKENI. The CDR3, as DNA: TGTGCCAGCTCACCACCTTCGGAAAGACATATATATTTT. It codes for CASSPPSERHIYF.

This chain connects TRBV7-2 to TRBJ2-7; D gene unclear. This CDR3 is 12 amino acids long. The germline CDR1 and CDR2 sequences are SGHTA and FQGNSA. V lost 3 bases and J lost 5, with 8 bases in between. CDR3 sequence (DNA): TGTGCCAGCAGCTTTTCCCGGCACGAGCAGTACTTC. It yields the protein CASSFSRHEQYF.

This chain uses TRBV5-1 with TRBJ1-1, with 7 nucleotides matching TRBD1. With V trimmed by 4 bases and J by 0 bases, 6 bases remained unmatched. Germline CDR1 and CDR2: SGHRS and YFSETQ. This CDR3 contains 15 residues. The CDR3 region has the DNA TGCGCCAGCAGCAGATACAGGGGATTGAACACTGAAGCTTTCTTT. It is translated as CASSRYRGLNTEAFF.

This clonotype has at least ten counts. The gene calls are TRBV6-2 or TRBV6-3 and TRBJ2-5; D tentatively reads TRBD1 or TRBD2 (5 bases each). There are 15 residues in the CDR3. Germline V lookup: CDR1 MNHEY, CDR2 SVGEGT. Trimming removed 6 bases from V and 5 bases from J, with 19 bases in between. This CDR3 reads CASSKRDFWGETQYF. DNA of the CDR3: TGTGCCAGCAGCAAGAGGGATTTCTGGGGGGAGACCCAGTACTTC.

The gene calls are TRBV7-2 and TRBJ1-1, with D hard to call. V dropped 1 base and J dropped 4 bases, with 13 bases sitting between them. This CDR3 has 15 amino acids. CDR1 and CDR2 from the germline V gene are SGHTA and FQGNSA. CDR3: CASSLGSRGATEAFF. The CDR3 coding sequence is TGTGCCAGCAGCTTAGGGTCCCGGGGAGCCACTGAAGCTTTCTTT.

This chain connects TRBV7-9 to TRBJ2-7, with D unresolved. The length of the CDR3 is 13 residues. Trimming left V 2 bases short and J 0 bases short, with 5 bases between. Germline lookup yields CDR1 SEHNR and CDR2 FQNEAQ (reference sequence). The CDR3 is CASSLKSSYEQYF. The CDR3 nucleotides are TGTGCCAGCAGCTTAAAGAGCTCCTACGAGCAGTACTTC.

This clonotype is medium-sized (0.01 to 0.1%) in the sample. This chain links TRBV5-1 with TRBJ1-1, with 9 nucleotides matching TRBD1. Germline assignment: CDR1 SGHRS and CDR2 YFSETQ. The V gene end was trimmed by 3 bases and the J gene end by 5 bases; junction bases not matched to a gene: 8. The CDR3 totals 15 residues. This CDR3 reads CASSSGTGQATEAFF. For the CDR3, the DNA is TGCGCCAGCAGCTCCGGGACAGGGCAGGCGACTGAAGCTTTCTTT.

In this sample, this clonotype turned up a few times. An end of the junction does not agree with germline; a read error may underlie this. V usage is TRBV4-1 and J usage is TRBJ1-1; D is unresolved. Germline-derived CDR1 and CDR2 are MGHRA and YSYEKL. This CDR3 is 13 amino acids long. The CDR3 nucleotides are TGCGCCAGCAGCCAAGAAGGGAACACTGGAGCTTTCTTT. Its protein is CASSQEGNTGAFF.

V usage is TRBV11-2 and J usage is TRBJ1-6, with a weak D call TRBD1 (5 bases). The CDR3 loop spans 16 amino acids. With 5 bases removed from V and 8 bases from J, the gap between germline ends came to 19 bases. Germline CDR1 is SGHAT and CDR2 is FQNNGV. The CDR3 sequence is CASSPTFRDRYSPLHF. In nucleotides, the CDR3 is TGTGCCAGCAGCCCAACATTCCGGGACCGTTATTCACCCCTCCACTTT. Complete variable domain (other parts from reference TRBV11-2 and TRBJ1-6): EAGVAQSPRYKIIEKRQSVAFWCNPISGHATLYWYQQILGQGPKLLIQFQNNGVVDDSQLPKDRFSAERLKGVDSTLKIQPAKLEDSAVYLCASSPTFRDRYSPLHFGNGTRLTVT.